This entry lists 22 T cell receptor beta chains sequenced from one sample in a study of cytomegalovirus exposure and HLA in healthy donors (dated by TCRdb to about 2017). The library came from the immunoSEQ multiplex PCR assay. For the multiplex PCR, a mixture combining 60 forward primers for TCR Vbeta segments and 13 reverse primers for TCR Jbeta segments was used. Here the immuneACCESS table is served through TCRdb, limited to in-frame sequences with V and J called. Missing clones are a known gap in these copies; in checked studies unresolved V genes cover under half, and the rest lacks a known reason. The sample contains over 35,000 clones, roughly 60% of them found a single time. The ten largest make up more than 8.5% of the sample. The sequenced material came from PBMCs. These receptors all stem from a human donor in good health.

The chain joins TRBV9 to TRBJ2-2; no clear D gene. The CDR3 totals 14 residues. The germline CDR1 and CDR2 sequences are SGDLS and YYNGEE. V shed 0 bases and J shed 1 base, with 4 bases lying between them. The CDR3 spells CASSVVRNTGELFF. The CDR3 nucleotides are TGTGCCAGCAGCGTAGTTCGGAACACCGGGGAGCTGTTTTTT.

The CDR3 spells CASSHLRDRHSGNTIYF. CDR3 sequence (DNA): TGTGCCAGCAGCCATTTGAGGGACAGACACTCTGGAAACACCATATATTTT. The J gene is TRBJ1-3, the V gene TRBV14; 7 bases match TRBD1. The J segment lost 0 bases and the V segment lost 3 bases, leaving 8 bases of the junction unmatched. The CDR3 contains 17 residues. Germline values: CDR1 SGHDN, CDR2 FVKESK.

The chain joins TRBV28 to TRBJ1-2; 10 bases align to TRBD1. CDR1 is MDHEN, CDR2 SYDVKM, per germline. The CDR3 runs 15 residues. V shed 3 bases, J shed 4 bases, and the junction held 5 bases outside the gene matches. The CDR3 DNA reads TGTGCCAGCAGTTTCCCCGGGACAGGGGTCTATGGCTACACCTTC. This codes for CASSFPGTGVYGYTF.

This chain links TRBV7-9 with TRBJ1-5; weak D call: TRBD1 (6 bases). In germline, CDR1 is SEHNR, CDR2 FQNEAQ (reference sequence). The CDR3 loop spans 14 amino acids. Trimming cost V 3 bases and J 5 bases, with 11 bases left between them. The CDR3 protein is CASSFSNRDQPQHF. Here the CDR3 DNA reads TGTGCCAGCAGCTTTTCCAACAGGGATCAGCCCCAGCATTTT.

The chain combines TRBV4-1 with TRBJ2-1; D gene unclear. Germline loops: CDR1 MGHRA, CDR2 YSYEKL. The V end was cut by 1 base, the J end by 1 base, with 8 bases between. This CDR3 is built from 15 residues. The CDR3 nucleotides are TGCGCCAGCAGCCAAGTACAGAATTCCTACAATGAGCAGTTCTTC. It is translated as CASSQVQNSYNEQFF.

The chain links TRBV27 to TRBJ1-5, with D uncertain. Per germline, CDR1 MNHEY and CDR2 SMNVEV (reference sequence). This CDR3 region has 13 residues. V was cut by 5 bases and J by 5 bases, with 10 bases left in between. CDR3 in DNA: TGTGCCAGCAGTGGAGGACTCTATCAGCCCCAGCATTTT. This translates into CASSGGLYQPQHF.

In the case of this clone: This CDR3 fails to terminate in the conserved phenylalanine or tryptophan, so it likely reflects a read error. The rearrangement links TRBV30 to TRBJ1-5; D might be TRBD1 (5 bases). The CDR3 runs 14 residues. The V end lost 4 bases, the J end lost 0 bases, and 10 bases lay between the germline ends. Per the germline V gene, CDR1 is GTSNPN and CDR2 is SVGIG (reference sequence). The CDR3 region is CAWTEGTSNQPQHV. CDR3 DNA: TGTGCCTGGACTGAGGGGACTAGCAATCAGCCCCAGCATGTT.

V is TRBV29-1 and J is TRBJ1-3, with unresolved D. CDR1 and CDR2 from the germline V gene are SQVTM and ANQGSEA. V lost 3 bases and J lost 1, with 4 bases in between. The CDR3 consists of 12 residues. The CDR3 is CSVESSGNTIYF. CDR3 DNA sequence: TGCAGCGTTGAGTCGTCTGGAAACACCATATATTTT.

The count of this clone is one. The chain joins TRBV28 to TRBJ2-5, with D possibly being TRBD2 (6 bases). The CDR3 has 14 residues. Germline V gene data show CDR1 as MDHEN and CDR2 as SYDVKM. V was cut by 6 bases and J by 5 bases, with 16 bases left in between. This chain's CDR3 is CASRTTGLAETQYF. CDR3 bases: TGTGCCAGCAGAACGACGGGACTTGCGGAGACCCAGTACTTC.

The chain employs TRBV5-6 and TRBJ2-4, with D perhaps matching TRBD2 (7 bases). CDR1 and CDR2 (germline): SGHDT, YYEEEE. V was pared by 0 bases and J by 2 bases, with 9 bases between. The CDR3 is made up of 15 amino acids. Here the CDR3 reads CASSLGGGTKNIQYF. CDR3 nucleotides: TGTGCCAGCAGCTTGGGGGGGGGCACCAAAAACATTCAGTACTTC. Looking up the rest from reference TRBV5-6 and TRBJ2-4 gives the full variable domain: DAGVTQSPTHLIKTRGQQVTLRCSPKSGHDTVSWYQQALGQGPQFIFQYYEEEERQRGNFPDRFSGHQFPNYSSELNVNALLLGDSALYLCASSLGGGTKNIQYFGAGTRLSVL.

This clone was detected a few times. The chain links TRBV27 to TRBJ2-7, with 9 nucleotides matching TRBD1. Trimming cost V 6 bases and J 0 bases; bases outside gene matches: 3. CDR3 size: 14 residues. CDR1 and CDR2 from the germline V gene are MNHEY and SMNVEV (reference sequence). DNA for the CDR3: TGTGCCAGCAGCGGGACAGGGTCCTCCTACGAGCAGTACTTC. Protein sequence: CASSGTGSSYEQYF.

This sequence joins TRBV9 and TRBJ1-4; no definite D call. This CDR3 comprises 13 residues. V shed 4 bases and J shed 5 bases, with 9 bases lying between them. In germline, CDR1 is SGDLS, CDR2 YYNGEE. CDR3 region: CASSRRENEKLFF. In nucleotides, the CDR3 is TGTGCCAGCAGCCGGAGAGAGAATGAAAAACTGTTTTTT.

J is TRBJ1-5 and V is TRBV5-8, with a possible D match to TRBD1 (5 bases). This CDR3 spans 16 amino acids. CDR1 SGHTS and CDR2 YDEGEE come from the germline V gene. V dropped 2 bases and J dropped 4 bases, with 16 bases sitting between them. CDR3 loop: CASSFNQGFRNQPQHF. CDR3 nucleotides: TGTGCCAGCAGCTTCAATCAGGGTTTTAGGAATCAGCCCCAGCATTTT.

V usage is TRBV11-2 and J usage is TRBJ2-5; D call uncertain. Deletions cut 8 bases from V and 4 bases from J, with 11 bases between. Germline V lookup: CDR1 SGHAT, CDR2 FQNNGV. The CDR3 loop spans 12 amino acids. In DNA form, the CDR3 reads TGTGCCAGCGGCCAGACACGAGAGACCCAGTACTTC. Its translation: CASGQTRETQYF.

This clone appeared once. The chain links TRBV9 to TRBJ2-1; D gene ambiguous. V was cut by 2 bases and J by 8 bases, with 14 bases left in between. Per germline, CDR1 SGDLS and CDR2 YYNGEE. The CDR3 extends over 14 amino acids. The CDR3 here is CASSVSYGSDEQFF. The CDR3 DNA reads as TGTGCCAGCAGCGTCTCGTACGGTTCCGATGAGCAGTTCTTC.

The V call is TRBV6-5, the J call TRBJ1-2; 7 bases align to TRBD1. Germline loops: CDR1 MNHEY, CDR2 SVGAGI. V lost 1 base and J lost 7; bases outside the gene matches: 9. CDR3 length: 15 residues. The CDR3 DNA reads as TGTGCCAGCAGTTACTTGGACAGGCGGTACGGTGGCTACACCTTC. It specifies CASSYLDRRYGGYTF.

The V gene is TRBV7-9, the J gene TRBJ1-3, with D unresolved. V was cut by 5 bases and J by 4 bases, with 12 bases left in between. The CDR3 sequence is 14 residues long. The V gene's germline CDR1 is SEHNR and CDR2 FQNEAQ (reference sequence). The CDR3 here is CASSRLENGNTIYF. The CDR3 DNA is TGTGCCAGCAGCCGACTCGAGAACGGAAACACCATATATTTT.

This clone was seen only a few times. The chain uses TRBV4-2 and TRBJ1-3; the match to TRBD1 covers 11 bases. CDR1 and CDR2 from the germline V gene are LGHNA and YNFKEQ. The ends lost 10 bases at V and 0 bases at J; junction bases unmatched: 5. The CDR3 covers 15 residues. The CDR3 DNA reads TGTGCCACTGGGACAGGGGGGAGCTCTGGAAACACCATATATTTT. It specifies CATGTGGSSGNTIYF.

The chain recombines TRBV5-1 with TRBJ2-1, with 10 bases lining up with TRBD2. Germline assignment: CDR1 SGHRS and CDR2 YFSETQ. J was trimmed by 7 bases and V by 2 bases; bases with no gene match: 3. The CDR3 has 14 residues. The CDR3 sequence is CASSFSGGRNEQFF. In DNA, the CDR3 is TGCGCCAGCAGCTTTAGCGGGGGGCGGAATGAGCAGTTCTTC.

The CDR3: CASKLSGGDQPQHF. CDR3 in DNA: TGTGCCAGTAAGTTGTCAGGGGGCGATCAGCCCCAGCATTTT. The chain recombines TRBV19 with TRBJ1-5; 8 positions match TRBD1. V shed 7 bases and J 5 bases; nucleotides not matched to a gene: 7. The CDR3 contains 14 residues. Germline V gene data show CDR1 as LNHDA and CDR2 as SQIVND (reference sequence). Based on the CDR3 plus reference TRBV19 and TRBJ1-5, the full variable domain is DGGITQSPKYLFRKEGQNVTLSCEQNLNHDAMYWYRQDPGQGLRLIYYSQIVNDFQKGDIAEGYSVSREKKESFPLTVTSAQKNPTAFYLCASKLSGGDQPQHFGDGTRLSIL.

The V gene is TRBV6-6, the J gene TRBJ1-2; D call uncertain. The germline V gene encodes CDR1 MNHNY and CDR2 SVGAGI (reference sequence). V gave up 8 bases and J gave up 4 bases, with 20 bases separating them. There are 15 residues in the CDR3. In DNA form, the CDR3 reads TGTGCCAGCGTCCCAGGCAGAGCCCGACCCTATGGCTACACCTTC. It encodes CASVPGRARPYGYTF.

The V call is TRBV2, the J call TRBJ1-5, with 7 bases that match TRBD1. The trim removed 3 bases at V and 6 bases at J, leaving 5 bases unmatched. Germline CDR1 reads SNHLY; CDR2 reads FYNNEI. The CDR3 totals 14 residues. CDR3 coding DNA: TGTGCCAGCAGTGATGTGACAGGGCGTCAGCCCCAGCATTTT. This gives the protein CASSDVTGRQPQHF. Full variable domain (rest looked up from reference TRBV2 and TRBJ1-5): EPEVTQTPSHQVTQMGQEVILRCVPISNHLYFYWYRQILGQKVEFLVSFYNNEISEKSEIFDDQFSVERPDGSNFTLKIRSTKLEDSAMYFCASSDVTGRQPQHFGDGTRLSIL.